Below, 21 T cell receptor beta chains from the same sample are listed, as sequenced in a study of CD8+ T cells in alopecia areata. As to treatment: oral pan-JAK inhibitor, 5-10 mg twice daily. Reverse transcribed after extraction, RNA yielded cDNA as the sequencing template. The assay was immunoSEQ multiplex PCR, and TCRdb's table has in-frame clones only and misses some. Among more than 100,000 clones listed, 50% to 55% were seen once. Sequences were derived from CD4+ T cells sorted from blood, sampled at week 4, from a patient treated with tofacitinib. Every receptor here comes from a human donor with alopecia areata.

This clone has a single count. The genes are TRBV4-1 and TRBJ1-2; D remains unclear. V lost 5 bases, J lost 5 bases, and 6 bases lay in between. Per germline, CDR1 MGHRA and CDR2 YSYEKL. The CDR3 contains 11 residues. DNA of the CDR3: TGCGCCAGCAGCTACCGGTATGGCTACACCTTC. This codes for CASSYRYGYTF.

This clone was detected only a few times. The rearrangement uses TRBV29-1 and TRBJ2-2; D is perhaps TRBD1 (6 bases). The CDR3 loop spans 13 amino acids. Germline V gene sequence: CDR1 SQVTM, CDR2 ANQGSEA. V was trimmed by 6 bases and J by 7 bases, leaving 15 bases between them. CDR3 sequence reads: CSVSVQGHGELFF. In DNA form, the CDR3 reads TGCAGCGTCTCGGTCCAGGGACACGGGGAGCTGTTTTTT.

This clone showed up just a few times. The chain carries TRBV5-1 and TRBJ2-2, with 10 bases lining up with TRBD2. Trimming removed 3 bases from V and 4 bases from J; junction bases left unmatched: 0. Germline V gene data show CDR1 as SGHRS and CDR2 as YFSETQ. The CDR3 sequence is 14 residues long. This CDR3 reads CASSSSGGTGELFF. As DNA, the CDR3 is TGCGCCAGCAGCTCTAGCGGGGGCACCGGGGAGCTGTTTTTT.

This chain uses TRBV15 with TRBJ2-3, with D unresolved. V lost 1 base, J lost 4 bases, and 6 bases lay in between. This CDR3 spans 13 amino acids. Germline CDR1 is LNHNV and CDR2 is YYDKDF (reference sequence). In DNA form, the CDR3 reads TGTGCCACCAGCAGAGCCTTGGCAGATACGCAGTATTTT. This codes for CATSRALADTQYF. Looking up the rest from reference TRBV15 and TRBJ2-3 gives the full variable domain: DAMVIQNPRYQVTQFGKPVTLSCSQTLNHNVMYWYQQKSSQAPKLLFHYYDKDFNNEADTPDNFQSRRPNTSFCFLDIRSPGLGDTAMYLCATSRALADTQYFGPGTRLTVL.

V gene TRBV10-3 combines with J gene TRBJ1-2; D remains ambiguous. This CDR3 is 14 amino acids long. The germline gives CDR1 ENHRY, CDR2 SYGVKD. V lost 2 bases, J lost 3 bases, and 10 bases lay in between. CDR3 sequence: CAISEGQADYGYTF. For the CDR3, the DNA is TGTGCCATCAGTGAGGGGCAGGCAGACTATGGCTACACCTTC.

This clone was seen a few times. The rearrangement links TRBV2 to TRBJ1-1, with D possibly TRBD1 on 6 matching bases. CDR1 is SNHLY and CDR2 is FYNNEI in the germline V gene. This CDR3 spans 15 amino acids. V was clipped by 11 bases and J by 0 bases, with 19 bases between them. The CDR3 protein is CARRRGSGMNTEAFF. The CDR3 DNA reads TGTGCCCGAAGGAGGGGGAGCGGTATGAACACTGAAGCTTTCTTT.

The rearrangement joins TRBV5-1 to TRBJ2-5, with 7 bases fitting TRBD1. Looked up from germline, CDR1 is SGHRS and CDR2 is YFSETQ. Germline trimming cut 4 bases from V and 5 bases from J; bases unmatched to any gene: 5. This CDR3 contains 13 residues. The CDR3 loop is CASSRDRVETQYF. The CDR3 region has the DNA TGCGCCAGCAGCCGAGACAGGGTGGAGACCCAGTACTTC.

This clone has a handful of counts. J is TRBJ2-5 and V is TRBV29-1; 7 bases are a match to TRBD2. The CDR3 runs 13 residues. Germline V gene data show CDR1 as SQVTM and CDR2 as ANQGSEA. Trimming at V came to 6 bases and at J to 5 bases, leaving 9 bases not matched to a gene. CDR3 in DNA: TGCAGCGTCGGGGAGGGGCTCGGGGAGACCCAGTACTTC. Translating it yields CSVGEGLGETQYF.

The CDR3 loop is CAWSKGAEQPQHF. The DNA of the CDR3 is TGTGCCTGGAGTAAGGGGGCGGAACAGCCCCAGCATTTT. The rearrangement joins TRBV30 to TRBJ1-5; TRBD1 matches at 7 bases. Trimming at V came to 2 bases and at J to 7 bases, leaving 5 bases not matched to a gene. Germline V gives CDR1 GTSNPN, CDR2 SVGIG (reference sequence). The CDR3 contains 13 residues.

This CDR3 is CASSLASISYNEQFF. Written as DNA, the CDR3 is TGCGCCAGCAGCTTGGCTTCTATCTCCTACAATGAGCAGTTCTTC. The chain has TRBV5-1 and TRBJ2-1; D unresolved. Per the germline V gene, CDR1 is SGHRS and CDR2 is YFSETQ. The CDR3 has 15 amino acids. Deletions cut 0 bases from V and 0 bases from J, with 7 bases between.

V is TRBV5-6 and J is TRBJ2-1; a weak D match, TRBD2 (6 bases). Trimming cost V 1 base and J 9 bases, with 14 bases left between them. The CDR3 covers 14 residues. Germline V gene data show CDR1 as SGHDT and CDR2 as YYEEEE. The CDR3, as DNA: TGTGCCAGCAGCTTGCCGGGACTTCGCACTGAGCAGTTCTTC. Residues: CASSLPGLRTEQFF.

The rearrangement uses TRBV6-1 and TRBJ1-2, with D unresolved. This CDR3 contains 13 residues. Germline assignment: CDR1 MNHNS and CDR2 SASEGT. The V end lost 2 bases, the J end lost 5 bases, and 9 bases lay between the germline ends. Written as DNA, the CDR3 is TGTGCCAGCAGTGAACAGTCTGGGTATGGCTACACCTTC. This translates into CASSEQSGYGYTF.

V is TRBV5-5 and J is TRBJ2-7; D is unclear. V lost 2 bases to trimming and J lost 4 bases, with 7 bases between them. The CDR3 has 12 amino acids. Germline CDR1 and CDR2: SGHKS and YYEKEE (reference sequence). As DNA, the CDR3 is TGTGCCAGCAGCTTCTTCGAATACGAGCAGTACTTC. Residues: CASSFFEYEQYF.

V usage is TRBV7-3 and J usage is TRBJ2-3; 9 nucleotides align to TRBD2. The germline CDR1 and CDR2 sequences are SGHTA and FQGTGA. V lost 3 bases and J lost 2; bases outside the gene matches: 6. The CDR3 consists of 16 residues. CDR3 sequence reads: CASSLRLAGPTDTQYF. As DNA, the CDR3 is TGTGCCAGCAGCTTGCGTCTAGCGGGGCCCACAGATACGCAGTATTTT.

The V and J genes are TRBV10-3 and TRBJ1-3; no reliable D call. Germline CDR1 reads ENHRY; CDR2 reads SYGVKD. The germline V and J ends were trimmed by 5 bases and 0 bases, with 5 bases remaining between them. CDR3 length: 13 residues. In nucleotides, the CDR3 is TGTGCCATCAGTAAGGTCTCTGGAAACACCATATATTTT. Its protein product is CAISKVSGNTIYF.

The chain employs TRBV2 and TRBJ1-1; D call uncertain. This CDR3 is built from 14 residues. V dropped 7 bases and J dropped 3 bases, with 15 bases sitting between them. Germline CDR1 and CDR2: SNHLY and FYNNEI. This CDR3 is CASMGRDWYTEAFF. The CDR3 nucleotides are TGTGCCAGCATGGGGAGGGATTGGTACACTGAAGCTTTCTTT.

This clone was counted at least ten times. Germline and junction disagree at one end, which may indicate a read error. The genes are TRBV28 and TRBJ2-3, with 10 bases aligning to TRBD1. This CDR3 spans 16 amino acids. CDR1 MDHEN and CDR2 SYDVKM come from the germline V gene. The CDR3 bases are TGTGCCAGCAGTATATGGACAGGGGGGGAGACAGATACGCAGTATTTT. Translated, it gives CASSIWTGGETDTQYF.

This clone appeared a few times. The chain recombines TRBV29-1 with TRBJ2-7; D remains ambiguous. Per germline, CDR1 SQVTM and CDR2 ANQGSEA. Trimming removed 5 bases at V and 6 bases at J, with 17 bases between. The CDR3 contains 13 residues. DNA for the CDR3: TGCAGCGTTATTGGGCTGGTGAATGGCGAGCAGTACTTC. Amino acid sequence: CSVIGLVNGEQYF.

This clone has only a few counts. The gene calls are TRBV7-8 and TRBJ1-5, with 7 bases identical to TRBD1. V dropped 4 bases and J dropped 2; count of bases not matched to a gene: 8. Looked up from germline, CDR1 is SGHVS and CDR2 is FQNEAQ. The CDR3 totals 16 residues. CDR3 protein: CASSYDRAWGNQPQHF. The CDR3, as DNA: TGTGCCAGCAGCTACGACAGGGCCTGGGGCAATCAGCCCCAGCATTTT.

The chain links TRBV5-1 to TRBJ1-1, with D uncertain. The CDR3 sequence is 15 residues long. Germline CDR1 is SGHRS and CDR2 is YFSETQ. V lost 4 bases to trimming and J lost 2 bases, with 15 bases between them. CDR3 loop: CASSEGSVQNTEAFF. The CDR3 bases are TGCGCCAGCAGCGAGGGTTCCGTGCAAAACACTGAAGCTTTCTTT.

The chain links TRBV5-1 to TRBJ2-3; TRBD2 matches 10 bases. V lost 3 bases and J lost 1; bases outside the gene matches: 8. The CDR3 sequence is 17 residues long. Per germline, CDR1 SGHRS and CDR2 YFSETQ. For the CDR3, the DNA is TGCGCCAGCAGCTACTATCCCGGGACTAGCGGCACAGATACGCAGTATTTT. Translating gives CASSYYPGTSGTDTQYF. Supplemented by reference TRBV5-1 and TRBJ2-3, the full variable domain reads KAGVTQTPRYLIKTRGQQVTLSCSPISGHRSVSWYQQTPGQGLQFLFEYFSETQRNKGNFPGRFSGRQFSNSRSEMNVSTLELGDSALYLCASSYYPGTSGTDTQYFGPGTRLTVL.